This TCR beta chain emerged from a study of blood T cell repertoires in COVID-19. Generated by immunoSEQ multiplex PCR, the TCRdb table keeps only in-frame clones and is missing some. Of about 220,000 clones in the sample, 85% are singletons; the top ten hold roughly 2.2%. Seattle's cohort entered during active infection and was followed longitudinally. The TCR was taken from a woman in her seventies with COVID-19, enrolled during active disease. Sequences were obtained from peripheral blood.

The CDR3 here is CASSRLPGQGSYEQYF. The CDR3 DNA follows: TGTGCCAGCTCACGACTACCGGGACAGGGGTCCTACGAGCAGTACTTC. The chain has TRBV18 and TRBJ2-7, with 10 bases identical to TRBD1. The CDR3 extends over 16 amino acids. V was clipped by 4 bases and J by 1 base; unmatched bases: 7. The germline CDR1 and CDR2 sequences are KGHSH and LQKENI.